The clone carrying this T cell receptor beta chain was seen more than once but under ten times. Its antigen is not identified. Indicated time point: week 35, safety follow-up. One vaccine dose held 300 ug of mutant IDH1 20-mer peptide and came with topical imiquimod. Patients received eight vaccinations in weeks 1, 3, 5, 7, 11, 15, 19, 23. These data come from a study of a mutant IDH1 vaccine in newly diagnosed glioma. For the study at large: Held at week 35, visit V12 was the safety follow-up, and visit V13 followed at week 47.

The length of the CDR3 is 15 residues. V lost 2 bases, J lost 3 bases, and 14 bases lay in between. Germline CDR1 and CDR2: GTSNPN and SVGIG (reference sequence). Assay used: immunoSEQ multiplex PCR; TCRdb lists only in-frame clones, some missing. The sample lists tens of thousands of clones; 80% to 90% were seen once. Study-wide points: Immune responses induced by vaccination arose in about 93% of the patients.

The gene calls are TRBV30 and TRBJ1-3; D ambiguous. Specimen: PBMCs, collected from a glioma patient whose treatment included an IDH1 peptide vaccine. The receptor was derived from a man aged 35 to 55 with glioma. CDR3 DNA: TGTGCCTGGAGTCCCGACGGCCGGCATGGAAACACCATATATTTT. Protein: CAWSPDGRHGNTIYF.